The rows below give T cell receptor beta chains drawn from one sample of a study of blood T cells in healthy people across ages. MiXCR, applied by TCRdb to the 5' RACE reads, yields one record per CDR3 protein. This sample has 1.8 million or so distinct CDR3 sequences; 35% to 50% occur once, and the top ten carry roughly 23%. Sequenced: blood. The origin of the receptors is a human donor in good health. Each CDR3 is given with its conserved first and last residue. The D gene is left open where the match is weak. Expanded clones are given a class, and other clones once, few, many or no size at all.

>16|TRBV9|-|TRBD1|TRBJ2-1
TGTGCCAGCAGCTCGAGCCGGGACAGCTCCTACAATGAGCAGTTCTTC
CASSSSRDSSYNEQFF
>16|TRBV20-1|-|-|TRBJ1-1
TGCAGTGTTGACCCTGCGCAAGGACAGAAGAACACTGAAGCTTTCTTT
CSVDPAQGQKNTEAFF
>14|TRBV12-3/TRBV12-4|few|-|TRBJ1-5
TGTGCCAGCAGTTTATTTTTGGACGGTCAGCCCCAGCATTTT
CASSLFLDGQPQHF
>13|TRBV12-3/TRBV12-4|few|-|TRBJ2-7
TGTGCCAGCAGTGAAAGGGGATCCTACGAGCAGTACTTC
CASSERGSYEQYF
>12|TRBV6-5|few|TRBD1|TRBJ1-2
TGTGCCAGCACTAGACAGGGGGATGGCTACACCTTC
CASTRQGDGYTF
>14|TRBV7-9|-|-|TRBJ1-1
TGTGCCAGCAGCCCCGTGTTGAGGGGCACTGAAGCTTTCTTT
CASSPVLRGTEAFF
>14|TRBV9|-|-|TRBJ1-1
TGTGCCAGCAGCGCCCAGGACCGGAACACTGAAGCTTTCTTT
CASSAQDRNTEAFF
>17|TRBV6-5|-|TRBD2|TRBJ2-2
TGTGCCAGCAGTTACGGGACTAGCGGGGGGTACACCGGGGAGCTGTTTTTT
CASSYGTSGGYTGELFF
>17|TRBV7-6|once|TRBD1|TRBJ2-1
TGTGCCGGCAGCCTCGGACAGGGGGGTAGATCTAGGAATGAGCAGTTCTTC
CAGSLGQGGRSRNEQFF
>17|TRBV9|few|TRBD2|TRBJ2-6
TGTGCCAGCAGCGCCGGGACTAGGTACTCTGGGGCCAACGTCCTGACTTTC
CASSAGTRYSGANVLTF
>15|TRBV7-2|-|TRBD1|TRBJ2-1
TGTGCCAGCAGCCCCAACCAGGGGGCGGATCATGAGCAGTTCTTC
CASSPNQGADHEQFF
>12|TRBV29-1|-|-|TRBJ1-1
TGCAGCGTCAAAGTTTTGAGCACTGAAGCTTTCTTT
CSVKVLSTEAFF
>14|TRBV28|-|-|TRBJ2-5
TGTGCCAGCAGTTTTCCGGCCCCTGGGGAGACCCAGTACTTC
CASSFPAPGETQYF
>15|TRBV7-2|-|-|TRBJ1-2
TGTGCCAGCAGCTTAAGGACAGCCTCTAACTATGGCTACACCTTC
CASSLRTASNYGYTF
>16|TRBV24-1|-|-|TRBJ2-1
TGTGCCACCAGTGATTTGGACAGAGCCACGGGGAATGAGCAGTTCTTC
CATSDLDRATGNEQFF
>16|TRBV20-1|few|TRBD1|TRBJ2-3
TGCAGTGCCCCGCCAACCGACAGGGGGCGAGGGGATACGCAGTATTTT
CSAPPTDRGRGDTQYF
>19|TRBV15|few|-|TRBJ1-2
TGTGCCACCAGCAGCATCTTGGTCAAGATTGCACCGATAAACTATGGCTACACCTTC
CATSSILVKIAPINYGYTF
>17|TRBV6-1|few|-|TRBJ1-5
TGTGCCAGCAGCATCACGCGGATAAGGGGCAGCAATCAGCCCCAGCATTTT
CASSITRIRGSNQPQHF
>17|TRBV20-1|-|TRBD2|TRBJ2-2
TGCAGTGCACCTAGCGGGGGGGCCCATCCGAACACCGGGGAGCTGTTTTTT
CSAPSGGAHPNTGELFF
>16|TRBV5-1|-|TRBD2|TRBJ2-1
TGCGCCAGCAGCTCCCTAGCGGGGGGCCCGTTTAATGAGCAGTTCTTC
CASSSLAGGPFNEQFF
>13|TRBV7-2|-|TRBD2|TRBJ2-1
TGTGCCAGCAGCTCCGGGGGGTTGGATGAGCAGTTCTTC
CASSSGGLDEQFF
>15|TRBV10-2|-|TRBD2|TRBJ2-3
TGCGCCAGCAGTGAGGATGGGAGGGCGACAAATACGCAGTATTTT
CASSEDGRATNTQYF
>18|TRBV7-9|-|-|TRBJ1-5
TGTGCCAGCAGCTCAATCGACAGTTACACCTATAGCAATCAGCCCCAGCATTTT
CASSSIDSYTYSNQPQHF
>17|TRBV13|-|-|TRBJ1-4
TGTGCCAGCAGCTTAGGCCTGGGTCTTACAACTAATGAAAAACTGTTTTTT
CASSLGLGLTTNEKLFF
>15|TRBV7-2|-|-|TRBJ2-5
TGTGCCAGCAGCTTAGACGGGGGCTCTTGGGAGACCCAGTACTTC
CASSLDGGSWETQYF